These T cell receptor beta chains were read from a single sample in a study of blood T cell repertoires in COVID-19. The data were produced by immunoSEQ multiplex PCR, yet TCRdb's version contains in-frame clones alone and is incomplete. Of around 250,000 clones in the sample, approximately 83% were seen once. The sample comprised PBMCs or T cells enriched from blood (not recorded which). These TCRs come from a woman aged 45-60 years who had recovered from COVID-19. Both conserved end residues are part of each CDR3. The D gene is left open where the match is weak. Size is omitted from some rows. Given values are once, few, many or a class for expanded clones.

clone_size	j_call	v_call	d_call	cdr3_nt	cdr3_aa
-	TRBJ2-7	TRBV5-6	TRBD2	TGTGCCAGCAGCTTGTCTACCGGGACTAGACGCTACGAGCAGTACTTC	CASSLSTGTRRYEQYF
-	TRBJ2-5	TRBV5-4	-	TGTGCCAGCAAACCCAGGGACCAAGAGACCCAGTACTTC	CASKPRDQETQYF
-	TRBJ2-5	TRBV28	TRBD2	TGTGCCAGCAGATTACCGGGGGGAGAGACCCAGTACTTC	CASRLPGGETQYF
-	TRBJ2-3	TRBV18	TRBD1	TGTGCCAGCTCACCTGTTGGACTCGGACAGGCCTTCGCGTTAGGGGACACAGATACGCAGTATTTT	CASSPVGLGQAFALGDTDTQYF
few	TRBJ2-6	TRBV18	TRBD1	TGTGCCAGCTCGCCGTCAGGGGGCGGATCTGGGGCCAACGTCCTGACTTTC	CASSPSGGGSGANVLTF
-	TRBJ2-3	TRBV24-1	-	TGTGCCACCAGTGATCCCCAGGGTACATCAGATACGCAGTATTTT	CATSDPQGTSDTQYF
-	TRBJ2-1	TRBV11-1	TRBD1	TGTGCCAGCAGCCTAGAGGGACAGGGGAACAATGAGCAGTTCTTC	CASSLEGQGNNEQFF
-	TRBJ1-2	TRBV28	-	TGTGCCAGCAGTTTAACCCCGGGTTCCTCTAACTATGGCTACACCTTC	CASSLTPGSSNYGYTF
-	TRBJ1-1	TRBV3-1/TRBV3-2	TRBD1	TGTGCCAGCAGCCCAGGACAGGGGTTGAACACTGAAGCTTTCTTT	CASSPGQGLNTEAFF
-	TRBJ2-5	TRBV29-1	TRBD1	TGCAGCGGCCAAGCAGGGGGCTGGGAGACCCAGTACTTC	CSGQAGGWETQYF
few	TRBJ1-1	TRBV5-5	-	TGTGCCAGCAGCTTGGCGGGTTTGAGGGACACTGAAGCTTTCTTT	CASSLAGLRDTEAFF
-	TRBJ2-2	TRBV7-6	-	TGTGCCAGCAAGCCCGGTGAACAGCGGACCGGGGAGCTGTTTTTT	CASKPGEQRTGELFF
-	TRBJ2-2	TRBV3-1/TRBV3-2	TRBD2	TGTGCCAGCAGCCAAGAAACAAGCGGGAACTTCCAATCAGCCGGGGAGCTGTTTTTT	CASSQETSGNFQSAGELFF
-	TRBJ2-7	TRBV5-4	-	TGTGCCAGCAGCCCCGGGACAACCTACGAGCAGTACTTC	CASSPGTTYEQYF
-	TRBJ1-6	TRBV5-1	-	TGCGCCAGCAGCTTGGCCGACAGACCCTATTCACCCCTCCACTTT	CASSLADRPYSPLHF
-	TRBJ2-3	TRBV24-1	-	TGTGCCACCAGTGATTTCCGGGCAGATACGCAGTATTTT	CATSDFRADTQYF
-	TRBJ2-7	TRBV27	TRBD1	TGTGCCAGCAGTACCCCGTCCGGGACAGGGACCTACGAGCAGTACTTC	CASSTPSGTGTYEQYF
-	TRBJ1-6	TRBV27	-	TGTGCCAGCAGGATCCGGGAAGTCTATAATTCACCCCTCCACTTT	CASRIREVYNSPLHF
-	TRBJ1-2	TRBV7-9	TRBD1	TGTGCCAGCAGCGCCGGGACAGGGAAAAACCATTTCATCTATGGCTACACCTTC	CASSAGTGKNHFIYGYTF
-	TRBJ2-7	TRBV27	-	TGTGCCAGCAGTCCGTTAAGGGGGGAGCAGTACTTC	CASSPLRGEQYF
-	TRBJ2-1	TRBV18	-	TGTGCCAGCTCACCTTACACCAACAATGAGCAGTTCTTC	CASSPYTNNEQFF
-	TRBJ1-2	TRBV28	-	TGTGCCAGTCAGGGTGGCCACTACACCTTC	CASQGGHYTF
-	TRBJ2-3	TRBV11-2	TRBD2	TGTGCCAGCAGTTCCGCTAGCGGGAGGGTCACAGATACGCAGTATTTT	CASSSASGRVTDTQYF
-	TRBJ2-1	TRBV27	TRBD1	TGTGCCAGCAGCTGGAGACAGGGCGGGAATGAGCAGTTCTTC	CASSWRQGGNEQFF
-	TRBJ2-2	TRBV7-9	TRBD2	TGTGCCAGCAGCGGGGGACTAGCGGCAAACACCGGGGAGCTGTTTTTT	CASSGGLAANTGELFF
-	TRBJ1-4	TRBV6-1	-	TGTGCCAGCAGTGAAGGTGGCAGGCCCGATGAAAAACTGTTTTTT	CASSEGGRPDEKLFF
-	TRBJ2-4	TRBV18	TRBD2	TGTGCCAGCTCACCACGTAGCGGGAGTAACATTCAGTACTTC	CASSPRSGSNIQYF
-	TRBJ2-1	TRBV7-2	TRBD1	TGTGCCAGCAGCTTCAATGAGGGGGCCAAGCAGTTCTTC	CASSFNEGAKQFF
-	TRBJ1-3	TRBV19	TRBD1	TGTGCCAGTAGTCCTTGGGACAGGGGGCCTGGAAACACCATATATTTT	CASSPWDRGPGNTIYF
once	TRBJ1-3	TRBV18	-	TGTGCCAGCTCACCGGCAGTCTCTGGAAACACCATATATTTT	CASSPAVSGNTIYF
-	TRBJ2-7	TRBV2	-	TGTGCCAGCAGTGAAGCGCTCGGCGACAGAGTCTACGAGCAGTACTTC	CASSEALGDRVYEQYF
-	TRBJ1-1	TRBV5-4	TRBD1	TGTGCCAGCAGCAAACCGGGACAGACGAACACTGAAGCTTTCTTT	CASSKPGQTNTEAFF
-	TRBJ2-7	TRBV28	-	TGTGCCAGCAAAGACACGCGATACGAGCAGTACTTC	CASKDTRYEQYF
-	TRBJ2-3	TRBV5-1	TRBD1	TGCGCCAGCAGCTTGGCTGGACAGGGGGCAAGGGGCGATACGCAGTATTTT	CASSLAGQGARGDTQYF
-	TRBJ1-5	TRBV4-1	TRBD1	TGCGCCAGCAGCTTCCGGGACAGGGGCCTTAGCAATCAGCCCCAGCATTTT	CASSFRDRGLSNQPQHF
-	TRBJ2-3	TRBV9	TRBD1	TGTGCCAGCAGCCCGGGACAGGGGGTAGATACGCAGTATTTT	CASSPGQGVDTQYF
-	TRBJ1-2	TRBV2	-	TGTGCCAGCACCCAGGGTTATGGCTACACCTTC	CASTQGYGYTF
-	TRBJ1-6	TRBV28	TRBD1	TGTGCCAGCAGTACCTTAACCCGGGACAGGGAGGAATATAATTCACCCCTCCACTTT	CASSTLTRDREEYNSPLHF
-	TRBJ2-7	TRBV6-5	-	TGTGCCAGCAGTTACTCTTGGGCAGGCCTTTACGAGCAGTACTTC	CASSYSWAGLYEQYF
-	TRBJ2-7	TRBV21-1	-	TGTGCCAGCAGCAAAGAGCGGGGTACCCAGTACTTC	CASSKERGTQYF
-	TRBJ1-5	TRBV28	-	TGTGCCAGCAGCGGTCGTAGCAATCAGCCCCAGCATTTT	CASSGRSNQPQHF
once	TRBJ2-7	TRBV2	TRBD1	TGTGCCAGCAGCGGAAGACAGGGTAGCTCCTACGAGCAGTACTTC	CASSGRQGSSYEQYF
-	TRBJ1-2	TRBV5-1	-	TGCGCCAGCAGCCCACCCGGGGGAGGGCGAGCTAACTATGGCTACACCTTC	CASSPPGGGRANYGYTF
-	TRBJ1-5	TRBV27	-	TGTGCCAGCAGCCGGCGACTGGATAGCAATCAGCCCCAGCATTTT	CASSRRLDSNQPQHF
-	TRBJ2-1	TRBV9	TRBD2	TGTGCCAGCAGCGTAGTGGCTAGCGGGAGACCCAACAATGAGCAGTTCTTC	CASSVVASGRPNNEQFF
-	TRBJ2-7	TRBV2	TRBD1	TGTGCCAGCAGCGCCGACAGGGCCCACTACGAGCAGTACTTC	CASSADRAHYEQYF
-	TRBJ1-2	TRBV6-1	-	TGTGCCAGCAGTGAAGTCACGGGATGGGGCTACACCTTC	CASSEVTGWGYTF
-	TRBJ1-5	TRBV19	-	TGTGCCAGTAAGGTTCAGGGAAGTCAGCCCCAGCATTTT	CASKVQGSQPQHF
-	TRBJ1-2	TRBV6-2/TRBV6-3	-	TGTGCCAGCAGTTACGCAGGGGAGGGCTACACCTTC	CASSYAGEGYTF
-	TRBJ1-1	TRBV28	-	TGTGCCAGCAGTTTATCAACGGACACTGAAGCTTTCTTT	CASSLSTDTEAFF
-	TRBJ1-5	TRBV24-1	TRBD1	TGTGCCACCAGTGGGGACAGGGACTATCAGCCCCAGCATTTT	CATSGDRDYQPQHF
-	TRBJ2-3	TRBV5-1	TRBD2	TGCGCCAGCAGCTTGACTCTAGCGGGGATAGGGACAGATACGCAGTATTTT	CASSLTLAGIGTDTQYF
once	TRBJ2-1	TRBV27	TRBD2	TGTGCCAGCAGTTTGGTAGCGGGAGGGTACTACAATGAGCAGTTCTTC	CASSLVAGGYYNEQFF
-	TRBJ1-2	TRBV9	-	TGTGCCAGCAGCGCGGGACACCAAAACTATGGCTACACCTTC	CASSAGHQNYGYTF
-	TRBJ2-5	TRBV3-1/TRBV3-2	-	TGTGCCAGCAGCGATCGTAGGGGCCAAGAGACCCAGTACTTC	CASSDRRGQETQYF
few	TRBJ1-2	TRBV11-2	-	TGTGCCAGCAGCTTACAGGGGAACTATGGCTACACCTTC	CASSLQGNYGYTF
few	TRBJ2-7	TRBV28	-	TGTGCCAGCAGTTTCAGGGGCGACGAGCAGTACTTC	CASSFRGDEQYF
-	TRBJ2-3	TRBV5-6	-	TGTGCCAGCAGCTTGGGACAGGTTAGCACAGATACGCAGTATTTT	CASSLGQVSTDTQYF
-	TRBJ2-2	TRBV6-5	-	TGTGCCAGCAGTTCGCGAGTAGAGCTCACCGGGGAGCTGTTTTTT	CASSSRVELTGELFF
few	TRBJ2-7	TRBV28	TRBD2	TGTGCCAGCACTAGCGGGAGGCCACCATACGAGCAGTACTTC	CASTSGRPPYEQYF